This entry lists 2 T cell receptor beta chains sequenced from one sample in a study of blood T cells in healthy people across ages. PCR was performed a second time for roughly 6 to 12 cycles using a sample-barcoded 5' primer and a J-beta primer mix. Via MiXCR, TCRdb re-called the 5' RACE reads, giving one row per CDR3 protein. The sample holds more than 450,000 distinct CDR3 sequences, roughly a quarter seen once. The same specimen was also included in a second study, on T cells of mothers and their children.

Sequenced: blood. Source of these receptors: a boy younger than 10 in good health.

This clonotype was picked up a small number of times. One end of the junction is discordant with germline, which a read error may explain. The V and J genes are TRBV5-6 and TRBJ1-1; 12 positions match TRBD1. CDR1 is SGHDT and CDR2 is YYEEEE in the germline V gene. The CDR3 spans 18 residues. The DNA for the CDR3 is TGTGCCAGCCAAAACTCCGCGGGACAGGGGGCGGTGAACACTGAAGCTATCTTT. The encoded protein is CASQNSAGQGAVNTEAIF.

The rearrangement joins TRBV19 to TRBJ2-2; 7 nucleotides align to TRBD1. The V segment lost 5 bases and the J segment 4 bases; nucleotides outside the gene matches: 7. There are 15 residues in the CDR3. The germline CDR1 and CDR2 sequences are LNHDA and SQIVND (reference sequence). In nucleotides, the CDR3 is TGTGCCAGTAGTTCTTTCACAGGGGCCACCGGGGAGCTGTTTTTT. Amino acids: CASSSFTGATGELFF.